This T cell receptor (beta chain) was sequenced in a study of blood T cell repertoires in COVID-19. As for the study in general: COVID-19 samples, acute and convalescent, were from the United States, Italy and Spain. T cells, B-cell-depleted T cells, or PBMCs supplied cDNA or gDNA.

In the authors' methods: Reference gene primers were amplified, and this amplification served to estimate nucleated cell counts. Produced via immunoSEQ multiplex PCR; TCRdb's table is partial and in-frame only. V, J and clone size reflect that table, while D and trimming were determined from the DNA. The sample lists about 200,000 clones, roughly four fifths occurring once. This CDR3 contains 16 residues. V lost 0 bases, J lost 7 bases, and 9 bases stayed unmatched. Per germline, CDR1 MNHEY and CDR2 SVGEGT. V and J are TRBV6-2 or TRBV6-3 and TRBJ1-2, with 9 bases matching TRBD1. This receptor was obtained from a human donor with acute or convalescent COVID-19. The donor label of this sample is uncertain. Sequences were obtained from peripheral blood. The CDR3 sequence: CASSYSAVGQGGGYTF. The DNA of the CDR3 is TGTGCCAGCAGTTACTCCGCTGTGGGACAGGGCGGTGGCTACACCTTC.